The clone carrying this T cell receptor (beta chain) was seen many times. Its matching antigen is unknown. This sample is drawn from a study of regulatory T cells in long-lasting Graves disease. Study-wide context: Antithyroid drug use was under 3 months in newly diagnosed Graves' patients.

V lost 2 bases, J lost 8 bases, and 3 bases lay in between. Germline CDR1 is MNHEY and CDR2 is SVGAGI. The CDR3 is 11 residues long. Study results and caveats: Persistent disease was characterized by preferential usage of TRBV28, TRBJ1-2 and TRBJ2-5.

The authors built TCR beta libraries using iRepertoire HTBI primers and Arm-PCR of CDR3 regions. TCRdb re-analysed the multiplex PCR reads in MiXCR, keeping a single row per CDR3 protein. This sample yields about 540,000 distinct CDR3 sequences, of which about 13% are seen a single time; 10% belongs to the top ten. Sample time point: newly diagnosed GD, antithyroid drugs for less than 3 months. Following extraction of RNA from PBMCs, that RNA was used to make the TCR library. The same data also went into a second study, on T cells in Graves' hyperthyroidism and ophthalmopathy. That study adds: Diagnostic decisions used clinical symptoms, serum thyroxine and TRAb, thyroid ultrasound and orbital computed tomography.

The TCR comes from a man in his thirties or forties with Graves disease. Sequenced material: peripheral blood mononuclear cells (PBMCs), taken at new diagnosis, from a patient treated with antithyroid drugs. The V gene is TRBV6-5, the J gene TRBJ1-4; D gene uncertain. CDR3 region: CASSYREKLFF. In DNA form, the CDR3 reads TGTGCCAGCAGTTACAGGGAAAAACTGTTTTTT.